This T cell receptor beta chain was observed in a study of T-cell memory formation after mild COVID-19. With 5 bases clipped from V and 0 bases from J, the junction kept 7 bases outside the gene matches. This CDR3 is 16 amino acids long. Germline V gene lookup returns CDR1 SEHNR and CDR2 FQNEAQ (reference sequence). 5'RACE with constant-segment primers yielded barcoded, UMI-tagged TCR alpha and TCR beta cDNA libraries. TCRdb reprocessed the 5' RACE reads via MiXCR and lists one record per CDR3 protein. The profile shows about 350,000 distinct CDR3 sequences, approximately 14% of them singletons. Notes on this clonotype: What it binds is not known.

General observations from the study: Researchers report contracting CD4+ clones mostly in CM and EM, with CD8+ clones in EMRA. Within pre-infection memory, some responding clones were found, suggesting cross-reactive memory joined.

The chain combines TRBV7-9 with TRBJ1-1; the match to TRBD1 covers 9 bases. The specimen sequenced was PBMCs or a T cell subset sorted from them (not recorded which). The clonotype originates from a young man who had mild COVID-19 (a few samples of this study predate the infection). Cell type and time point are not known. CDR3 protein: CASSKQQGAVNTEAFF. The CDR3 nucleotides read TGTGCCAGCAGCAAGCAACAGGGGGCCGTGAACACTGAAGCTTTCTTT.